This T cell receptor beta chain was recorded in a study of blood T cell repertoires in COVID-19. Across the whole study: Sites in the United States, Italy and Spain provided acute and convalescent COVID-19 samples. Sample material is recorded as cDNA or gDNA derived from T cells, B-cell-depleted T cells, or PBMCs.

This clone was detected only a few times. The table came from immunoSEQ multiplex PCR; TCRdb's copy has only in-frame clones and leaves some out. The sample holds approximately 180,000 clones; roughly 80% are singletons and the top ten take 9% to 15%. Trimming cost V 1 base and J 1 base, with 7 bases left between them. The CDR3 length is 14 residues. Germline V lookup: CDR1 MNHEY, CDR2 SVGAGI. V gene TRBV6-5 combines with J gene TRBJ1-1; tentative D call: TRBD1 (5 bases). The receptor comes from a woman of 80 years or more with COVID-19, enrolled during active disease. Sequencing was done on a sample of peripheral blood. The CDR3 sequence: CASSYYGGNTEAFF. CDR3 DNA sequence: TGTGCCAGCAGTTACTACGGGGGGAACACTGAAGCTTTCTTT.